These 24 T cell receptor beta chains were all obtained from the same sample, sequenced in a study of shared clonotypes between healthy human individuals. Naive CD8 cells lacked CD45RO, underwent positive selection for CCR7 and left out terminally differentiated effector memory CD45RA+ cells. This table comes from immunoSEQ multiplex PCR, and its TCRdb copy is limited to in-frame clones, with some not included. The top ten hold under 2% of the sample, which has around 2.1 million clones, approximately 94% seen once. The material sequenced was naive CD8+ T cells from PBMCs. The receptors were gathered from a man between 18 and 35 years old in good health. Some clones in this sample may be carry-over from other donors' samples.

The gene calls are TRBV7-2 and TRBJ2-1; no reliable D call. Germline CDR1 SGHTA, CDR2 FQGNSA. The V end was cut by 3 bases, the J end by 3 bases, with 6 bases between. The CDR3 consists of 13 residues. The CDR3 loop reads CASSFSRYNEQFF. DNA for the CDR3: TGTGCCAGCAGCTTTTCTCGCTACAATGAGCAGTTCTTC. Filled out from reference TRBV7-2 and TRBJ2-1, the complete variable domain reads GAGVSQSPSNKVTEKGKDVELRCDPISGHTALYWYRQSLGQGLEFLIYFQGNSAPDKSGLPSDRFSAERTGGSVSTLTIQRTQQEDSAVYLCASSFSRYNEQFFGPGTRLTVL.

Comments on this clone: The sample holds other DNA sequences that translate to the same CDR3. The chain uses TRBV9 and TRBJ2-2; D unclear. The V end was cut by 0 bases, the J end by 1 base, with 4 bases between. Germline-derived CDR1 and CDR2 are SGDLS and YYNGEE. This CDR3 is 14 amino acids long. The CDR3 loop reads CASSVGRNTGELFF. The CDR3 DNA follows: TGTGCCAGCAGCGTAGGTCGGAACACCGGGGAGCTGTTTTTT.

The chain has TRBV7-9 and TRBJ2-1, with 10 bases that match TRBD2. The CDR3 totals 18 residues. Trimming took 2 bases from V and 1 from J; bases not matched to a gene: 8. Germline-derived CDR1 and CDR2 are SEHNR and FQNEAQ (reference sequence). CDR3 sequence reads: CASSLRSYSGRSYNEQFF. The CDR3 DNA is TGTGCCAGCAGCTTACGATCATATAGCGGGAGGTCCTACAATGAGCAGTTCTTC.

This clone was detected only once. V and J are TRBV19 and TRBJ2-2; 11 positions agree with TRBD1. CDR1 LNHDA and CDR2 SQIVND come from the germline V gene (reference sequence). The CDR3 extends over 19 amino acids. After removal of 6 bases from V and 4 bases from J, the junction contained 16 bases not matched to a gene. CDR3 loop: CASRRIPGTGGEFTGELFF. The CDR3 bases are TGTGCCAGTAGACGTATACCTGGGACAGGGGGTGAATTCACCGGGGAGCTGTTTTTT.

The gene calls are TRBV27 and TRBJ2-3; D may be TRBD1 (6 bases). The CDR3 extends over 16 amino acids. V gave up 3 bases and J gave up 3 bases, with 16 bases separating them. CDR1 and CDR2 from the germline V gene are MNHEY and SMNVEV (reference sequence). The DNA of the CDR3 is TGTGCCAGCAGTTTGTTTGCAGGGGAGATAACAGATACGCAGTATTTT. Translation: CASSLFAGEITDTQYF.

The CDR3 sequence is CASSQRKGQGLNEQFF. DNA for the CDR3: TGTGCCAGCAGCCAAAGGAAGGGACAGGGGTTAAATGAGCAGTTCTTC. The chain links TRBV11-2 to TRBJ2-1, with 10 bases fitting TRBD1. CDR1 is SGHAT, CDR2 FQNNGV, per germline. After removal of 5 bases from V and 7 bases from J, the junction contained 11 bases not matched to a gene. This CDR3 comprises 16 residues.

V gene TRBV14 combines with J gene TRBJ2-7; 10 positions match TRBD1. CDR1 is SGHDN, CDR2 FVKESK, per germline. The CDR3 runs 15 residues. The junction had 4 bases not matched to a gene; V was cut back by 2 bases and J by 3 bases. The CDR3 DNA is TGTGCCAGCAGCCAATTGGGACAGGGGAACTACGAGCAGTACTTC. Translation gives CASSQLGQGNYEQYF.

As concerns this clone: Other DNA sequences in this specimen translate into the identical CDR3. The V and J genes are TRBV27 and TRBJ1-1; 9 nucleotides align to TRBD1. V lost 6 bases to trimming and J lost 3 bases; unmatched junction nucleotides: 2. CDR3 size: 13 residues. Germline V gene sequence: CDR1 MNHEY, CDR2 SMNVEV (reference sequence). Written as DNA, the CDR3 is TGTGCCAGCAGGGACAGGGGAGACACTGAAGCTTTCTTT. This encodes CASRDRGDTEAFF.

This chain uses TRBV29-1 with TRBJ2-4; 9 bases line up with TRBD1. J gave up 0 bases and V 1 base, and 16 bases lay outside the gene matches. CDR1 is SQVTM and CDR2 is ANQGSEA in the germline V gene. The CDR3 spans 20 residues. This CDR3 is CSVEGGMGDRVGLAKNIQYF. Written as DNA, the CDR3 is TGCAGCGTTGAAGGGGGTATGGGGGACAGGGTCGGATTAGCCAAAAACATTCAGTACTTC.

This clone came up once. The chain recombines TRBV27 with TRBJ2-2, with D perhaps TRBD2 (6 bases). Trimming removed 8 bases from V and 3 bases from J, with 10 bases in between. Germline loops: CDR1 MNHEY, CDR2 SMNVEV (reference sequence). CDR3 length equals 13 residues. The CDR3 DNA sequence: TGTGCCAGCGGCGGGATTTACACCGGGGAGCTGTTTTTT. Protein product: CASGGIYTGELFF.

CDR3 amino acids: CAWSKRGGEYF. The CDR3 DNA reads TGTGCCTGGAGTAAACGCGGAGGGGAGTACTTC. This chain joins TRBV30 and TRBJ2-5, with a weak D call TRBD2 (6 bases). The V gene's germline CDR1 is GTSNPN and CDR2 SVGIG (reference sequence). This CDR3 is 11 amino acids long. V lost 2 bases and J lost 12, with 13 bases in between.

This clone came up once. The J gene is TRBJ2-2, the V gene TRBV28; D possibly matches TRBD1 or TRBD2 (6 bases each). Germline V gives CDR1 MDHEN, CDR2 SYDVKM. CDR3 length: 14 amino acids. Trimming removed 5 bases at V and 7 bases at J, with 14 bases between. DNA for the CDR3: TGTGCCAGCAGTCTCCTCGGGGGCGGCGGGGAGCTGTTTTTT. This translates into CASSLLGGGGELFF.

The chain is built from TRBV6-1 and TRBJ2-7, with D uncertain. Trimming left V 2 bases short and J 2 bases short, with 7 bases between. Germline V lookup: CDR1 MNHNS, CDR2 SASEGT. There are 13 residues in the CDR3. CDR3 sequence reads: CASSEIGAYEQYF. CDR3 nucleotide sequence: TGTGCCAGCAGTGAAATCGGCGCCTACGAGCAGTACTTC.

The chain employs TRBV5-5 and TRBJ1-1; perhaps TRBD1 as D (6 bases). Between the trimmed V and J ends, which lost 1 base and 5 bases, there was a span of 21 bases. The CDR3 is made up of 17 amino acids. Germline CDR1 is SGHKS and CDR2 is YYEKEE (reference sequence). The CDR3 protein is CASSLSDGGRRMTEAFF. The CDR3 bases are TGTGCCAGCAGCTTGAGCGACGGGGGGCGGAGGATGACTGAAGCTTTCTTT.

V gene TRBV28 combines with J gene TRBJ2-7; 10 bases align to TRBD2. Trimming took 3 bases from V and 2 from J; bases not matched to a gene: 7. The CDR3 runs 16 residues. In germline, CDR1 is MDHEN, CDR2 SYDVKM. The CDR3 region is CASSLSAGGPPYEQYF. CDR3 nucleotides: TGTGCCAGCAGTTTGTCAGCGGGAGGGCCCCCCTACGAGCAGTACTTC.

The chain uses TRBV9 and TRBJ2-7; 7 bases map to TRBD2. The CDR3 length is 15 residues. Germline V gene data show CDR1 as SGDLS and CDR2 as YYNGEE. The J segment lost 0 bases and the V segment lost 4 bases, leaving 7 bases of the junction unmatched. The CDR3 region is CASSPGGVGSYEQYF. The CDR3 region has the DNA TGTGCCAGCAGCCCTGGGGGGGTTGGCTCCTACGAGCAGTACTTC.

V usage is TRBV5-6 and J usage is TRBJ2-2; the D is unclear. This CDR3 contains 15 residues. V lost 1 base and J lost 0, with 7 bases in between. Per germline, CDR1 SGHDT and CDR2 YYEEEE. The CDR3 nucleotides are TGTGCCAGCAGCTTGTGGCGTGCGAACACCGGGGAGCTGTTTTTT. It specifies CASSLWRANTGELFF.

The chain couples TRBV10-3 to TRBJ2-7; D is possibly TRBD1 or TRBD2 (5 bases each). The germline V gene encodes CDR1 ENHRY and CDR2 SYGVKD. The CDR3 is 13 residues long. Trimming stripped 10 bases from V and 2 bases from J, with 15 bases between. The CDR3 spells CASLGADPYEQYF. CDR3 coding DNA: TGTGCCAGCCTCGGGGCGGATCCCTACGAGCAGTACTTC.

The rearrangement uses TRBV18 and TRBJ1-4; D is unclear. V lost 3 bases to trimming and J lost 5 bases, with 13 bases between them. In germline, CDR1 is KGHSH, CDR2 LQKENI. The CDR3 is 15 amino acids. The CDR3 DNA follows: TGTGCCAGCTCACCCCCCGACAAGGGAAATGAAAAACTGTTTTTT. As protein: CASSPPDKGNEKLFF.

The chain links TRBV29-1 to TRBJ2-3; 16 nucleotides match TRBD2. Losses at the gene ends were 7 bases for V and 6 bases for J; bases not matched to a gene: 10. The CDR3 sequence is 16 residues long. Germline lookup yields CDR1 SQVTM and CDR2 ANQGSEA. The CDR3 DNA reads TGCAGCGGCGTGGGACTAGCGGGAGGGTTATCTGATACGCAGTATTTT. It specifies CSGVGLAGGLSDTQYF.

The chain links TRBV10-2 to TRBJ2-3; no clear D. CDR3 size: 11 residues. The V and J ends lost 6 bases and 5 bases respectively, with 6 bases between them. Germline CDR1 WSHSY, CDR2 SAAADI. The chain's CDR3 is CASRGGDTQYF. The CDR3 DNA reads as TGCGCCAGCAGGGGCGGAGATACGCAGTATTTT.

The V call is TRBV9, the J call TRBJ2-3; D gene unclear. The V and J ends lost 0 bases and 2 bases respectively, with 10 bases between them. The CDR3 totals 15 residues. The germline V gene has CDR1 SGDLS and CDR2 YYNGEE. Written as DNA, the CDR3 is TGTGCCAGCAGCGTAGGTGGACCATTCACAGATACGCAGTATTTT. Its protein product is CASSVGGPFTDTQYF. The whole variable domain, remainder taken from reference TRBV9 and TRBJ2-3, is DSGVTQTPKHLITATGQRVTLRCSPRSGDLSVYWYQQSLDQGLQFLIQYYNGEERAKGNILERFSAQQFPDLHSELNLSSLELGDSALYFCASSVGGPFTDTQYFGPGTRLTVL.

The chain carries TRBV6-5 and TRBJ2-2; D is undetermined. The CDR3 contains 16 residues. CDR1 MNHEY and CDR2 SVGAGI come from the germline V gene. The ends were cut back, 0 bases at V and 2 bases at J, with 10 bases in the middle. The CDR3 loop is CASSYSPQINTGELFF. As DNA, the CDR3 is TGTGCCAGCAGTTACTCACCCCAGATCAACACCGGGGAGCTGTTTTTT.

CDR3: CASSLWGDGPDTQYF. The CDR3 DNA reads TGTGCCAGCAGTTTATGGGGGGACGGCCCAGATACGCAGTATTTT. The V call is TRBV28, the J call TRBJ2-3, with D possibly called TRBD1 or TRBD2 (5 bases each). Deletions cut 0 bases from V and 4 bases from J, with 11 bases between. Germline CDR1 reads MDHEN; CDR2 reads SYDVKM. This CDR3 is 15 amino acids long.